What follows describes a single TCR beta chain. The CDR3 runs 16 residues. The V end was cut by 5 bases, the J end by 3 bases, with 20 bases between. CDR1 is MDHEN and CDR2 is SYDVKM in the germline V gene. This specimen belongs to a study of CD8+ T cells in alopecia areata. Reverse transcription of extracted RNA yielded cDNA, which provided the sequencing template. TCRdb's table, derived via immunoSEQ multiplex PCR, lists solely in-frame clones and lacks some. The sample consists of 220,000 or so clones, approximately 61% of them appearing once. CD4+ and CD8+ T cells were sorted from PBMCs stained for CD3, CD4 and CD8.

The receptor was isolated from a human donor with alopecia areata. Specimen: CD4+ T cells sorted from blood, collected at week 0. The chain employs TRBV28 and TRBJ2-7, with D perhaps matching TRBD2 (5 bases). The CDR3 loop reads CASSPIRGNGVYEQYF. Here the CDR3 DNA reads TGTGCCAGCAGTCCCATTCGGGGAAATGGGGTCTACGAGCAGTACTTC.